The rows below give T cell receptor beta chains drawn from one sample of a study of blood T cell repertoires in COVID-19. Assay used: immunoSEQ multiplex PCR; TCRdb lists only in-frame clones, some missing. Of some 250,000 clones in the sample, approximately 80% were seen once. Sequenced material: PBMCs or T cells enriched from blood (not recorded which). These receptors all stem from a man aged 40-49 years who had recovered from COVID-19. The CDR3 runs from the conserved cysteine through the conserved F or W. A D gene is named only where the DNA matches it firmly. Size is stated for part of the rows, as once, few or many counts, or as a class when the clone is expanded.

d_gene,abundance,v_gene,j_gene,CDR3nt,CDR3aa
TRBD1,.,TRBV18,TRBJ1-1,TGTGCCAGCTCACCTTACAGGGGGAATTCGGACACTGAAGCTTTCTTT,CASSPYRGNSDTEAFF
.,.,TRBV4-1,TRBJ2-1,TGCGCCAGCAGCCAAGGAGGGGGAAGCTCCTACAATGAGCAGTTCTTC,CASSQGGGSSYNEQFF
.,.,TRBV28,TRBJ1-5,TGTGCCAGCAGGGCGGGGGGGGTAAATAGCAATCAGCCCCAGCATTTT,CASRAGGVNSNQPQHF
TRBD1,.,TRBV28,TRBJ1-2,TGTGCCAGCAGCCGGGGACAGGGTATGGACTATGGCTACACCTTC,CASSRGQGMDYGYTF
.,.,TRBV14,TRBJ1-2,TGTGCCAGCAGCCAACAGACCGGGGCAACAGGGCGTGGCTACACCTTC,CASSQQTGATGRGYTF
TRBD2,.,TRBV28,TRBJ2-2,TGTGCCAGCAGCCCTAGCGGACTAGGCGACACCGGGGAGCTGTTTTTT,CASSPSGLGDTGELFF
.,.,TRBV19,TRBJ2-7,TGTGCCAGTAGTATATCAGGGCCCTCCTACGAGCAGTACTTC,CASSISGPSYEQYF
TRBD1,.,TRBV5-6,TRBJ2-2,TGTGCCAGCAGTTATGACAGGGGATTTTCCGGGGAGCTGTTTTTT,CASSYDRGFSGELFF
.,.,TRBV6-5,TRBJ2-2,TGTGCCAGCATAGGCGGCCCGGGTGACACCGGGGAGCTGTTTTTT,CASIGGPGDTGELFF
.,once,TRBV19,TRBJ1-2,TGTGCCAGTAGTATCGGGATGACTGCCTATGGCTACACCTTC,CASSIGMTAYGYTF
.,.,TRBV19,TRBJ1-1,TGTGCCAGTAGTGTCGGGACTCCTTACGCGGCTTTCTTT,CASSVGTPYAAFF
TRBD1,.,TRBV11-2,TRBJ1-1,TGTGCCAGCAGCTCCTTAAGGACAGGGGGTAATCAGGCTTTCTTT,CASSSLRTGGNQAFF
.,.,TRBV7-2,TRBJ2-5,TGTGCCAGCAGCTTCGTCCGGGGCCAAGAGACCCAGTACTTC,CASSFVRGQETQYF
.,.,TRBV7-8,TRBJ1-1,TGTGCCAGCAGCTTAGCGTTGGAGACTGAAGCTTTCTTT,CASSLALETEAFF
TRBD2,.,TRBV19,TRBJ2-3,TGTGCCAGTAGTCAGGGACTAGCGGGGGCGGATACGCAGTATTTT,CASSQGLAGADTQYF
.,.,TRBV11-2,TRBJ1-2,TGTGCCAGCAGCAACTCCGGGACATCCTATGGCTACACCTTC,CASSNSGTSYGYTF
TRBD1,.,TRBV28,TRBJ1-6,TGTGCCAGCAGTCCACAGGGGGTAGGGTCACCCCTCCACTTT,CASSPQGVGSPLHF